The present T cell receptor (beta chain) was sequenced within a study of blood T cell repertoires in COVID-19. Study details: The samples span acute and convalescent COVID-19 from the United States, Italy and Spain. PBMCs, B-cell-depleted T cells, or T cells were the source of the cDNA or gDNA that made up the material.

Per the germline V gene, CDR1 is LGHDT and CDR2 is YNNKEL (reference sequence). This CDR3 is built from 14 residues. V was shortened by 0 bases and J by 8 bases, with 13 bases between the two germline ends. The assay was immunoSEQ multiplex PCR, and TCRdb's table has in-frame clones only and misses some. The data hold just under 150,000 clones, with 87% observed a single time. The rearrangement links TRBV3-1 (or the pseudogene TRBV3-2) to TRBJ1-2; perhaps TRBD1 as D (6 bases). Sequenced: peripheral blood. This receptor was obtained from a woman in her fifties or sixties with acute or convalescent COVID-19. In DNA form, the CDR3 reads TGTGCCAGCAGCCAAGAGATGTGGGGGCCCGGCTACACCTTC. It yields the protein CASSQEMWGPGYTF.